This TCR beta chain was sequenced during a study of shared clonotypes between healthy human individuals. Study at large: In total, the donors were two women and a few men aged 18 to 49.

The V gene's germline CDR1 is SGDLS and CDR2 YYNGEE. The germline V and J ends were trimmed by 0 bases and 6 bases, with 13 bases remaining between them. CDR3 length: 14 amino acids. Naive CD8 cells comprised CD45RO-negative, CCR7-positively selected cells, excluding terminally differentiated effector memory CD45RA+ cells. Generated by immunoSEQ multiplex PCR, the TCRdb table keeps only in-frame clones and is missing some. Among 1.5 million to 2.5 million clones listed, approximately 94% were seen once. The chain joins TRBV9 to TRBJ2-7, with D unclear. The receptor was derived from a man between 18 and 29 years old in good health. Sequencing was performed on naive CD8+ T cells sorted from blood. CDR3 amino acids: CASSVEDSLAEQYF. The CDR3, as DNA: TGTGCCAGCAGCGTAGAAGATAGTTTGGCCGAGCAGTACTTC.